This is a list of T cell receptor beta chains from one sample in a study of blood T cell repertoires in COVID-19. Sequencing was performed with immunoSEQ multiplex PCR; in TCRdb, only in-frame clones are kept and a portion is missing. The repertoire holds about 210,000 clones, around four fifths seen once, with less than 3.5% in the top ten. Input material: peripheral blood. The source is a man in his fifties or sixties with active or convalescent COVID-19. CDR3s include the opening cysteine and the closing phenylalanine or tryptophan. A D gene is named only where the DNA matches it firmly. Size values are once, few and many counts, or a class for expanded clones, and some rows have none.

TRBD1	TRBV5-4	TRBJ1-2	.	TGTGCCAGCAGCTTGCTAGGACAGGGTCTCTCGGATGGCTACACCTTC	CASSLLGQGLSDGYTF
.	TRBV15	TRBJ2-2	.	TGTGCCACCAGCAGAGCTTCCACAGGGACCGGGGAGCTGTTTTTT	CATSRASTGTGELFF
.	TRBV11-3	TRBJ2-7	.	TGTGCCAGCAGCGGTCCGGGACATCGGGAAGAGCAGTACTTC	CASSGPGHREEQYF
.	TRBV5-6	TRBJ2-6	.	TGTGCCAGCAGCTTTTTTGTGCGGAGCACGTCCCCTGGGGCCAACGTCCTGACTTTC	CASSFFVRSTSPGANVLTF
.	TRBV9	TRBJ1-1	.	TGTGCCAGCAGCGTAGATGAGGGTTGGACTGAAGCTTTCTTT	CASSVDEGWTEAFF
TRBD1	TRBV19	TRBJ1-2	few	TGTGCCAGTAGCGACAGGGGGCATGGGTATGGCTACACCTTC	CASSDRGHGYGYTF
.	TRBV27	TRBJ1-2	.	TGTGCCAGCAGTCCGACTCAATCCGGAGACTATGGCTACACCTTC	CASSPTQSGDYGYTF
TRBD1	TRBV6-1	TRBJ1-2	.	TGTGCCAGCAGTGAAAGACAGGGCGGCTACACCTTC	CASSERQGGYTF
TRBD2	TRBV27	TRBJ2-5	.	TGTGCCAGCAGTTTTGCTAGCGGGGGGGCCCCCCAGTACTTC	CASSFASGGAPQYF
.	TRBV27	TRBJ2-5	.	TGTGCCAGCAGTTTATCACTGGGGGCGCGGGCGGAGACCCAGTACTTC	CASSLSLGARAETQYF
.	TRBV6-4	TRBJ2-3	.	TGTGCCAGCAGTGATACGGCTAGCAGAAACACAGATACGCAGTATTTT	CASSDTASRNTDTQYF
.	TRBV4-3	TRBJ1-5	once	TGCGCCAGCAGCCAAGATCTCTATAGCCATCAGCCCCAGCATTTT	CASSQDLYSHQPQHF
TRBD1	TRBV28	TRBJ2-7	.	TGTGCCAGCAGTCGTACACCCCGACAGGGGGTGGACTTC	CASSRTPRQGVDF
TRBD1	TRBV3-1/TRBV3-2	TRBJ1-2	once	TGTGCCAGCAGCCGTCACAGGGGCTATGGCTACACCTTC	CASSRHRGYGYTF
.	TRBV29-1	TRBJ2-7	.	TGCAGCGTCCAAAGGCGGGCTCTTGGGGAGCAGTACTTC	CSVQRRALGEQYF
TRBD1	TRBV19	TRBJ1-5	.	TGTGCCAGTACCCTGGGACAGTGGAATCAGCCCCAGCATTTT	CASTLGQWNQPQHF
.	TRBV24-1	TRBJ2-5	.	TGTGCCACCGCGGACAGTAACCAAGAGACCCAGTACTTC	CATADSNQETQYF
TRBD1	TRBV13	TRBJ2-7	.	TGTGCCAGCAGCTCCGGACAGGGGGCGGCGGTGCAGTACTTC	CASSSGQGAAVQYF
TRBD1	TRBV19	TRBJ2-2	.	TGTGCCAGTAGTATAGATCCCCCCGGGACAGCATACACCGGGGAGCTGTTTTTT	CASSIDPPGTAYTGELFF
.	TRBV7-3	TRBJ1-5	few	TGTGCCAGCAGCTTAAGAGGTAGCAATCAGCCCCAGCATTTT	CASSLRGSNQPQHF